These 16 T cell receptor beta chains originate from one sample sequenced in a study of PD-1 blockade in classical Hodgkin lymphoma. Described time point: cycle 4 day 1 (C4D1), after more than five weeks of nivolumab. Relapse after autologous stem cell transplantation occurred in every patient, and brentuximab vedotin exposure varied. Measured with immunoSEQ multiplex PCR; TCRdb has only the in-frame clones, and not every one. Among tens of thousands of clones listed, 90% to 95% were seen once. The sequences come from peripheral blood mononuclear cells (PBMCs), collected before the fourth cycle of nivolumab. The receptors derive from a human donor with classical Hodgkin lymphoma.

The rearrangement links TRBV7-6 to TRBJ2-1; D not certain. V was shortened by 1 base and J by 7 bases, with 14 bases between the two germline ends. CDR3 length: 15 residues. Germline lookup yields CDR1 SGHVS and CDR2 FNYEAQ. In DNA, the CDR3 is TGTGCCAGCAGCTTAGTTAGCTGGGGTTTTAATGAGCAGTTCTTC. As protein: CASSLVSWGFNEQFF.

In this sample, this clone turned up a few times. This chain connects TRBV11-2 to TRBJ2-7, with D unclear. Germline V lookup: CDR1 SGHAT, CDR2 FQNNGV. Trimming removed 0 bases at V and 6 bases at J, with 9 bases between. This CDR3 is 13 amino acids long. CDR3 region: CASSLDRSGEQYF. In nucleotides, the CDR3 is TGTGCCAGCAGCTTAGATCGTTCAGGCGAGCAGTACTTC.

V is TRBV7-6 and J is TRBJ2-1, with D hard to call. V was trimmed by 1 base and J by 6 bases, leaving 7 bases between them. The CDR3 length is 13 residues. The V gene's germline CDR1 is SGHVS and CDR2 FNYEAQ. CDR3 nucleotide sequence: TGTGCCAGCAGCTTAGTTGAAACCAATGAGCAGTTCTTC. Amino acids: CASSLVETNEQFF.

This clone was seen only a few times. The J gene is TRBJ2-7, the V gene TRBV12-1; the table's TRBD1 call for D was not verified on the DNA. TRBV12-1 is a recognized pseudogene. CDR3 length: 16 amino acids. CDR3 bases: TGTGCCAGCAGCTCTCCTGGCAGGGGCCTATTCTACGAGCAGTACTTC. Its protein product is CASSSPGRGLFYEQYF.

J is TRBJ1-4 and V is TRBV10-3; TRBD1 is a possible D gene (5 bases). The germline CDR1 and CDR2 sequences are ENHRY and SYGVKD. The ends were cut back, 6 bases at V and 1 base at J, with 9 bases in the middle. The CDR3 consists of 14 residues. Here the CDR3 reads CAIRRGETNEKLFF. The CDR3 coding sequence is TGTGCCATCAGGCGGGGGGAAACTAATGAAAAACTGTTTTTT.

The rearrangement joins TRBV19 to TRBJ2-7; D ambiguous. The CDR3 length is 13 residues. Germline V gene sequence: CDR1 LNHDA, CDR2 SQIVND (reference sequence). V was trimmed by 4 bases and J by 0 bases, leaving 7 bases between them. CDR3 residues: CASSTLTSYEQYF. CDR3 bases: TGTGCCAGTAGTACTCTCACCTCCTACGAGCAGTACTTC.

The chain is built from TRBV9 and TRBJ2-3; 9 bases match TRBD2. V lost 0 bases and J lost 4; bases outside the gene matches: 9. This CDR3 is 17 amino acids long. Germline V lookup: CDR1 SGDLS, CDR2 YYNGEE. The CDR3 coding sequence is TGTGCCAGCAGCGTAGGGCGGGGGGGCATTATGGCAGATACGCAGTATTTT. Its protein is CASSVGRGGIMADTQYF.

This clone was picked up one time. This chain links TRBV30 with TRBJ2-5; D is possibly TRBD1 (6 bases). V was pared by 2 bases and J by 6 bases, with 10 bases between. The CDR3 runs 12 residues. From germline, CDR1 is GTSNPN and CDR2 SVGIG (reference sequence). The CDR3 nucleotides are TGTGCCTGGAGTATTCAGGGGAAGACCCAGTACTTC. Translation gives CAWSIQGKTQYF.

The chain has TRBV9 and TRBJ1-1; TRBD1 aligns across 11 bases. The V gene end was trimmed by 0 bases and the J gene end by 6 bases; junction bases not matched to a gene: 7. Germline V lookup: CDR1 SGDLS, CDR2 YYNGEE. The CDR3 runs to 16 residues. The CDR3 DNA reads as TGTGCCAGCAGCGTAGCCCCGTTGGACAGGGGGCCTGAAGCTTTCTTT. Translation gives CASSVAPLDRGPEAFF.

This sequence joins TRBV28 and TRBJ2-1; 12 bases fit TRBD1. Germline values: CDR1 MDHEN, CDR2 SYDVKM. CDR3 length: 16 amino acids. V shed 3 bases, J shed 9 bases, and the junction held 9 bases outside the gene matches. CDR3 protein: CASSFGDRGRWSEQFF. CDR3 nucleotides: TGTGCCAGCAGTTTTGGGGACAGGGGGCGTTGGAGTGAGCAGTTCTTC.

V and J are TRBV11-2 and TRBJ1-1; no definite D call. The CDR3 is made up of 14 amino acids. CDR1 SGHAT and CDR2 FQNNGV come from the germline V gene. Trimming took 1 base from V and 4 from J, leaving 10 bases between them. CDR3 coding DNA: TGTGCCAGCAGCTTAGTCGGGGTAGTCACTGAAGCTTTCTTT. Amino acids: CASSLVGVVTEAFF.

The V gene is TRBV7-9, the J gene TRBJ2-7; D remains unclear. Germline CDR1 SEHNR, CDR2 FQNEAQ (reference sequence). This CDR3 is 13 amino acids long. Trimming shortened V by 5 bases and J by 2 bases, and 10 bases separated the two germline ends. The CDR3 region is CASSKGGAYEQYF. CDR3 coding DNA: TGTGCCAGCAGCAAGGGTGGTGCCTACGAGCAGTACTTC.

The chain is built from TRBV6-5 and TRBJ2-1; D gene unclear. Trimming cost V 1 base and J 6 bases, with 13 bases left between them. There are 15 residues in the CDR3. Germline V lookup: CDR1 MNHEY, CDR2 SVGAGI. CDR3 coding DNA: TGTGCCAGCAGTTACTTGGTAGCTGTCGGCAATGAGCAGTTCTTC. Its protein product is CASSYLVAVGNEQFF.

This clone was counted once. This chain links TRBV5-4 with TRBJ2-7, with unresolved D. In germline, CDR1 is SGHNT, CDR2 YYREEE (reference sequence). The V and J ends lost 3 bases and 2 bases respectively, with 12 bases between them. CDR3 length: 14 amino acids. The CDR3 nucleotides are TGTGCCAGCAGCTCCGGTGAGACCGCCTACGAGCAGTACTTC. Translation gives CASSSGETAYEQYF. The full variable domain, with the rest looked up from reference TRBV5-4 and TRBJ2-7, is ETGVTQSPTHLIKTRGQQVTLRCSSQSGHNTVSWYQQALGQGPQFIFQYYREEENGRGNFPPRFSGLQFPNYSSELNVNALELDDSALYLCASSSGETAYEQYFGPGTRLTVT.

There are a few counts of this clone. The CDR3 DNA follows: TGCGCCAGTAGGACACAGACTAGCACAGATACGCAGTATTTT. Protein product: CASRTQTSTDTQYF. V and J are TRBV5-1 and TRBJ2-3; possible D gene TRBD1, 5 bases. The CDR3 has 14 residues. Germline CDR1 reads SGHRS; CDR2 reads YFSETQ. Trimming took 8 bases from V and 0 from J, leaving 13 bases between them.

This sequence joins TRBV4-1 and TRBJ2-7; D is perhaps TRBD2 (5 bases). The length of the CDR3 is 15 residues. Trimming took 2 bases from V and 2 from J, leaving 13 bases between them. The germline CDR1 and CDR2 sequences are MGHRA and YSYEKL. CDR3 bases: TGCGCCAGCAGCCAACATACTAGTCTCACCTACGAGCAGTACTTC. Its translation is CASSQHTSLTYEQYF.